Presented here are 22 T cell receptor beta chains from one specimen sequenced in a study of shared clonotypes between healthy human individuals. TCRdb keeps only in-frame clones here, not all; method: immunoSEQ multiplex PCR. The sample has about 2 million clones, roughly 95% seen once. The sequencing sample was made of naive CD4+ T cells sorted from blood. Noted subset: CD45RA+ positively selected. The receptor source for this set is a man aged 18-30 years in good health.

The chain links TRBV7-2 to TRBJ2-1, with TRBD1 identical over 7 bases. With 5 bases clipped from V and 4 bases from J, the junction kept 5 bases outside the gene matches. The CDR3 runs 14 residues. CDR1 and CDR2 (germline): SGHTA, FQGNSA. The DNA of the CDR3 is TGTGCCAGCAGCCACAGGGGCCCATACAATGAGCAGTTCTTC. This sequence encodes CASSHRGPYNEQFF.

V gene TRBV6-6 combines with J gene TRBJ2-1; D is unresolved. This CDR3 is 14 amino acids long. Germline assignment: CDR1 MNHNY and CDR2 SVGAGI (reference sequence). V was shortened by 1 base and J by 0 bases, with 4 bases between the two germline ends. The CDR3 nucleotides are TGTGCCAGCAGTTACTTGGACTCCTACAATGAGCAGTTCTTC. It is translated as CASSYLDSYNEQFF.

The V gene is TRBV21-1, the J gene TRBJ2-7; the DNA was not compared with TRBD2, the D call given in the table. TRBV21-1 is a pseudogene locus. This CDR3 is 14 amino acids long. CDR3 in DNA: TGTGCCAGCAGAAAGAGCGGAACCTCCTACGAGCAGTACTTC. It is translated as CASRKSGTSYEQYF.

This chain connects TRBV10-1 to TRBJ2-7, with TRBD1 matching 9 bases. V dropped 2 bases and J dropped 4; count of bases not matched to a gene: 3. CDR3 size: 14 residues. Germline assignment: CDR1 WNHNN and CDR2 SYGVQD (reference sequence). The CDR3 here is CASSEATGGYEQYF. In DNA form, the CDR3 reads TGCGCCAGCAGTGAGGCGACAGGGGGGTACGAGCAGTACTTC.

This clone was counted only a few times. The sample has other DNA sequences that encode this CDR3 too. CDR3 sequence: CAISESGGDYGYTF. CDR3 in DNA: TGTGCCATCAGTGAGTCAGGGGGGGACTATGGCTACACCTTC. The chain combines TRBV10-3 with TRBJ1-2; D is perhaps TRBD1 (6 bases). Germline V CDR1 and CDR2: ENHRY, SYGVKD. This CDR3 has 14 residues. Trimming cost V 0 bases and J 3 bases, with 8 bases left between them.

The chain uses TRBV6-1 and TRBJ1-5, with D perhaps matching TRBD1 (5 bases). CDR1 and CDR2 from the germline V gene are MNHNS and SASEGT. There are 15 residues in the CDR3. Deletions cut 6 bases from V and 0 bases from J, with 12 bases between. The CDR3 bases are TGTGCCAGCAGGGCGGGGCAAATTAGCAATCAGCCCCAGCATTTT. Translated, it gives CASRAGQISNQPQHF.

The chain uses TRBV5-6 and TRBJ2-1; 14 nucleotides match TRBD2. This CDR3 is 18 amino acids long. CDR1 SGHDT and CDR2 YYEEEE come from the germline V gene. J was trimmed by 9 bases and V by 4 bases; bases with no gene match: 15. CDR3 sequence reads: CASSTGTSGSRRVIEQFF. CDR3 DNA sequence: TGTGCCAGCAGCACCGGGACTAGCGGGAGTAGGCGCGTGATTGAGCAGTTCTTC.

The chain has TRBV18 and TRBJ2-7, with 10 bases aligning to TRBD1. Germline CDR1 reads KGHSH; CDR2 reads LQKENI. J gave up 7 bases and V 2 bases, and 5 bases lay outside the gene matches. This CDR3 region has 14 residues. The CDR3 is CASSPVGQGTEQYF. The DNA for the CDR3 is TGTGCCAGCTCACCAGTGGGACAGGGGACGGAGCAGTACTTC.

V gene TRBV4-2 combines with J gene TRBJ2-3, with unresolved D. The V end was cut by 0 bases, the J end by 1 base, with 23 bases between. The CDR3 is 20 residues long. CDR1 is LGHNA and CDR2 is YNFKEQ in the germline V gene. Written as DNA, the CDR3 is TGTGCCAGCAGCCAAGAGCCCAGCTCTCAAAGGTCGGGTCGCACAGATACGCAGTATTTT. Translated, it gives CASSQEPSSQRSGRTDTQYF.

This clone was counted only a few times. V usage is TRBV19 and J usage is TRBJ2-7; 10 bases align to TRBD1. The CDR3 totals 15 residues. CDR1 is LNHDA and CDR2 is SQIVND in the germline V gene (reference sequence). Losses at the gene ends were 3 bases for V and 6 bases for J; bases not matched to a gene: 8. The CDR3 region is CASSIAGTGVFEQYF. CDR3 in DNA: TGTGCCAGTAGTATTGCCGGGACAGGGGTGTTCGAGCAGTACTTC.

The chain employs TRBV28 and TRBJ1-5; 8 nucleotides align to TRBD1. V shed 6 bases and J 1 base; nucleotides not matched to a gene: 11. CDR3 size: 17 residues. Germline V CDR1 and CDR2: MDHEN, SYDVKM. The CDR3 loop is CASRPTTGVWSNQPQHF. The CDR3 region has the DNA TGTGCCAGCAGACCGACGACAGGGGTTTGGAGCAATCAGCCCCAGCATTTT.

This chain joins TRBV10-3 and TRBJ2-7, with TRBD1 matching 7 bases. With V trimmed by 10 bases and J by 6 bases, 9 bases remained unmatched. Per germline, CDR1 ENHRY and CDR2 SYGVKD. CDR3 size: 12 residues. CDR3 residues: CATGTERPEQYF. For the CDR3, the DNA is TGTGCCACCGGGACAGAACGGCCCGAGCAGTACTTC.

The DNA of the CDR3 is TGTGCCAGCTCACAGGCGGCCCCTCGGGGGGAGCTGTTTTTT. This translates into CASSQAAPRGELFF. The gene calls are TRBV18 and TRBJ2-2, with no clear D. The CDR3 has 14 residues. V gave up 4 bases and J gave up 8 bases, with 14 bases separating them. CDR1 is KGHSH, CDR2 LQKENI, per germline.

The V call is TRBV28, the J call TRBJ2-7; TRBD1 matches 8 bases. V shed 5 bases and J 6 bases; nucleotides not matched to a gene: 9. This CDR3 is built from 14 residues. Germline assignment: CDR1 MDHEN and CDR2 SYDVKM. The CDR3 bases are TGTGCCAGCAGTCTCGGACAGGGTATCTCCGAGCAGTACTTC. The encoded protein is CASSLGQGISEQYF.

This chain joins TRBV10-3 and TRBJ2-7, with a weak D call TRBD1 (5 bases). The V gene's germline CDR1 is ENHRY and CDR2 SYGVKD. V lost 4 bases and J 6 bases, leaving 13 bases between the germline ends. The CDR3 totals 13 residues. Here the CDR3 DNA reads TGTGCCATCAGTGGGACAAACGAGCCCGAGCAGTACTTC. Amino acids: CAISGTNEPEQYF.

Here the CDR3 DNA reads TGTGCCAGCTCACGGCTCGACAATGAGCAGTTCTTC. Amino acid sequence: CASSRLDNEQFF. The chain recombines TRBV18 with TRBJ2-1; no clear D. This CDR3 has 12 amino acids. Germline CDR1 and CDR2: KGHSH and LQKENI. V dropped 4 bases and J dropped 5 bases, with 6 bases sitting between them.

This chain uses TRBV11-2 with TRBJ2-1; no reliable D call. Trimming took 3 bases from V and 8 from J, leaving 11 bases between them. Germline V gives CDR1 SGHAT, CDR2 FQNNGV. The CDR3 covers 13 residues. Here the CDR3 DNA reads TGTGCCAGCAGCTTGTGGGGTCAGGATGAGCAGTTCTTC. Its translation is CASSLWGQDEQFF.

The chain has TRBV30 and TRBJ1-6, with unresolved D. There are 14 residues in the CDR3. V was cut by 4 bases and J by 9 bases, with 16 bases left in between. Germline CDR1 reads GTSNPN; CDR2 reads SVGIG (reference sequence). DNA of the CDR3: TGTGCCTGGAACTCGAGAGGGAGGACTTCACCCCTCCACTTT. Translated, it gives CAWNSRGRTSPLHF. The full variable domain, with the rest looked up from reference TRBV30 and TRBJ1-6, is SQTIHQWPATLVQPVGSPLSLECTVEGTSNPNLYWYRQAAGRGLQLLFYSVGIGQISSEVPQNLSASRPQDRQFILSSKKLLLSDSGFYLCAWNSRGRTSPLHFGNGTRLTVT.

The V gene is TRBV7-2, the J gene TRBJ2-7; D gene ambiguous. V was clipped by 1 base and J by 7 bases, with 17 bases between them. The CDR3 spans 15 residues. In germline, CDR1 is SGHTA, CDR2 FQGNSA. The DNA for the CDR3 is TGTGCCAGCAGCTTAGAGCTGGCCCGAATTGGGGAGCAGTACTTC. Translation gives CASSLELARIGEQYF. The full variable domain, its missing parts supplied by reference TRBV7-2 and TRBJ2-7, is GAGVSQSPSNKVTEKGKDVELRCDPISGHTALYWYRQSLGQGLEFLIYFQGNSAPDKSGLPSDRFSAERTGGSVSTLTIQRTQQEDSAVYLCASSLELARIGEQYFGPGTRLTVT.

Turning to this clone: The identical CDR3 is also encoded by other nucleotide sequences in the sample. This chain joins TRBV11-2 and TRBJ2-3; D not resolved. The CDR3 is 11 amino acids. CDR1 and CDR2 from the germline V gene are SGHAT and FQNNGV. V was cut by 1 base and J by 6 bases, with 2 bases left in between. The CDR3 sequence is CASSLGDTQYF. DNA for the CDR3: TGTGCCAGCAGCTTAGGGGATACGCAGTATTTT. Full variable domain (outside the CDR3, taken from reference TRBV11-2 and TRBJ2-3): EAGVAQSPRYKIIEKRQSVAFWCNPISGHATLYWYQQILGQGPKLLIQFQNNGVVDDSQLPKDRFSAERLKGVDSTLKIQPAKLEDSAVYLCASSLGDTQYFGPGTRLTVL.

Only a few counts were recorded for this clone. CDR3 region: CASRSRQINQPQHF. The CDR3 bases are TGTGCCAGCAGAAGCCGACAAATCAATCAGCCCCAGCATTTT. V gene TRBV6-6 combines with J gene TRBJ1-5, with D unresolved. The CDR3 length is 14 residues. Germline-derived CDR1 and CDR2 are MNHNY and SVGAGI (reference sequence). The V end was cut by 6 bases, the J end by 3 bases, with 12 bases between.

The chain couples TRBV9 to TRBJ1-6; D is possibly TRBD1 (5 bases). Trimming left V 0 bases short and J 0 bases short, with 10 bases between. Germline V lookup: CDR1 SGDLS, CDR2 YYNGEE. The CDR3 extends over 17 amino acids. The CDR3 here is CASSVEAGSSYNSPLHF. The CDR3 coding sequence is TGTGCCAGCAGCGTAGAAGCAGGGAGCTCCTATAATTCACCCCTCCACTTT.